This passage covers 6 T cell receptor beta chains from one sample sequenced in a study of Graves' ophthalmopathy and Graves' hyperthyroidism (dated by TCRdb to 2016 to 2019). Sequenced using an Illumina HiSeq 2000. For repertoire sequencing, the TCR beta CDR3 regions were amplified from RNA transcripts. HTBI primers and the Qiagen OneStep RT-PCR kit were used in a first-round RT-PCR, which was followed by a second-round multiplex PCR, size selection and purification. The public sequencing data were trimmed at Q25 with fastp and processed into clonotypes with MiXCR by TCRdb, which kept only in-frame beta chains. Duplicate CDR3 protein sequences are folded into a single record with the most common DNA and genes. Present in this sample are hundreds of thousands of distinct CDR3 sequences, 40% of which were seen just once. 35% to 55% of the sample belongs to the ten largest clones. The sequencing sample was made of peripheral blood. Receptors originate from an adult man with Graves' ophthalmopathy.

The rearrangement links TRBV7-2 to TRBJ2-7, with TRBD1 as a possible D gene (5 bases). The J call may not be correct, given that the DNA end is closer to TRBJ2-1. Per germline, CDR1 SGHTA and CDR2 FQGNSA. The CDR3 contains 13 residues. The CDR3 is CASSYLGVGEQFF. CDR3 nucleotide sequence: TGTGCCAGCAGCTATCTAGGGGTAGGGGAGCAGTTCTTC.

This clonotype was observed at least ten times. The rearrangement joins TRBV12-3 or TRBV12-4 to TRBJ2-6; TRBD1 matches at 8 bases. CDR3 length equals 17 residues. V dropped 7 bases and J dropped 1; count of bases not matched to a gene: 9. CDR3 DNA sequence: TGTGCCAGCACCACCGGGACAGGCCTTTCTGGGGCCAACGTCCTGACTTTC. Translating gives CASTTGTGLSGANVLTF.

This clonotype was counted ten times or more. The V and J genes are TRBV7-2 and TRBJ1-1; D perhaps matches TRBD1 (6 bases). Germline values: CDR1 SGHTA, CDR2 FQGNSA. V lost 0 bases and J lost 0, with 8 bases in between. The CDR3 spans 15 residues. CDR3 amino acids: CASSLANRVNTEAFF. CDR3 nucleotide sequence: TGTGCCAGCAGCTTAGCAAACAGGGTGAACACTGAAGCTTTCTTT.

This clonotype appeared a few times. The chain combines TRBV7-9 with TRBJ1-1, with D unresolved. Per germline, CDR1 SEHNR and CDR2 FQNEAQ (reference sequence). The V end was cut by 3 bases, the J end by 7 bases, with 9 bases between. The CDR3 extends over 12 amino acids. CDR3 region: CASSFGGSEAFF. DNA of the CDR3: TGTGCCAGCAGCTTTGGAGGGAGTGAAGCTTTCTTT.

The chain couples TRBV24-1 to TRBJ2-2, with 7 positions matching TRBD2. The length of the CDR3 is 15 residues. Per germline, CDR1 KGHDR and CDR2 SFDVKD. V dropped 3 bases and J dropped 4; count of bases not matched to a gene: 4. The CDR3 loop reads CATSDGGVFTGELFF. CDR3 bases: TGTGCCACCAGTGATGGGGGGGTCTTCACCGGGGAGCTGTTTTTT.

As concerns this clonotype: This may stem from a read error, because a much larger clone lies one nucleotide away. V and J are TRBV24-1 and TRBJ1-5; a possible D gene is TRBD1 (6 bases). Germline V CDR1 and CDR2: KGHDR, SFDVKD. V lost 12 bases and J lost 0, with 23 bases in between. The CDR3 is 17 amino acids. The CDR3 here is CACRPFTGTFSNQPQHF. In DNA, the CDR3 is TGTGCCTGCAGACCCTTTACAGGGACCTTTAGCAATCAGCCCCAGCATTTT.